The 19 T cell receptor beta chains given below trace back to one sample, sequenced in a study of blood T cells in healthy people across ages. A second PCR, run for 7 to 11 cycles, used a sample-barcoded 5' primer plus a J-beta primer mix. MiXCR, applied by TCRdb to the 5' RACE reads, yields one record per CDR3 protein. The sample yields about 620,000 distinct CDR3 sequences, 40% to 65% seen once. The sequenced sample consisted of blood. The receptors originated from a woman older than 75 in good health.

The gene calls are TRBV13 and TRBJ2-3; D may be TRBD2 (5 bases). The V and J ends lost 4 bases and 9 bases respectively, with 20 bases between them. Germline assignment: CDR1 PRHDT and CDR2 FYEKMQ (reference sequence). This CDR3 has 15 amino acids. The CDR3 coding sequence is TGTGCCAGCAGCTCTCCCCTAGCCCGTCCGGGGACGCAGTATTTT. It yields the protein CASSSPLARPGTQYF.

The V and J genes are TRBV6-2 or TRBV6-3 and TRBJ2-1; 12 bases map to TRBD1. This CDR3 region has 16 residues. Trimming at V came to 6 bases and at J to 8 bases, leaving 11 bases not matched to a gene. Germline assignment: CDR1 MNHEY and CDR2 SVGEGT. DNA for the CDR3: TGTGCCAGCAGACTCGGCAGGGACAGGGGGCTCGATGAGCAGTTCTTC. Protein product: CASRLGRDRGLDEQFF.

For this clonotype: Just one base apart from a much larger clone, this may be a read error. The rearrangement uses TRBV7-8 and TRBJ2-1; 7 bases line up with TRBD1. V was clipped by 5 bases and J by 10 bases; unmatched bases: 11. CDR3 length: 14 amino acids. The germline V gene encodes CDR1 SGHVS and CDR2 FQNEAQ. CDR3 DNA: TGTGCCAGCAGCCTAAGGGACAGTTCCTACGAGCAGTTCTTC. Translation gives CASSLRDSSYEQFF.

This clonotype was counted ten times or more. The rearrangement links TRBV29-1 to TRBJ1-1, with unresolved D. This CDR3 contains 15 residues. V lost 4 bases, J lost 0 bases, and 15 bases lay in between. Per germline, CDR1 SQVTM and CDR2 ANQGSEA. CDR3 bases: TGCAGCGTTGCGGGCCGCGTCGCCTTGAACACTGAAGCTTTCTTT. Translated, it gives CSVAGRVALNTEAFF.

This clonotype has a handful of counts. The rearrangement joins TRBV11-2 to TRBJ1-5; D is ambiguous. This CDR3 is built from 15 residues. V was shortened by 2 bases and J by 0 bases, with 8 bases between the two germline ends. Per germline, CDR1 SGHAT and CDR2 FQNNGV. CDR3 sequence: CASSLSTYSNQPQHF. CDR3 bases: TGTGCCAGCAGCTTATCAACTTATAGCAATCAGCCCCAGCATTTT.

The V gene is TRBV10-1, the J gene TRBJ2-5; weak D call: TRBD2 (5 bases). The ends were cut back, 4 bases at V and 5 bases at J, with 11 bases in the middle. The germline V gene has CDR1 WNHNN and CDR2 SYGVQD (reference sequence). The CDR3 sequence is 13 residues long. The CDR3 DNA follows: TGCGCCAGCAGTGTCCGTCCGGGGGAGACCCAGTACTTC. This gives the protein CASSVRPGETQYF.

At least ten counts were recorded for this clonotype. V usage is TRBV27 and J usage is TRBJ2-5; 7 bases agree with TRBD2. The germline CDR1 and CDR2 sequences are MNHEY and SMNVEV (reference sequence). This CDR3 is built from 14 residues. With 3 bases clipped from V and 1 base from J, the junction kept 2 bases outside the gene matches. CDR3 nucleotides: TGTGCCAGCAGTTTGGCGGGAGCCCAAGAGACCCAGTACTTC. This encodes CASSLAGAQETQYF.

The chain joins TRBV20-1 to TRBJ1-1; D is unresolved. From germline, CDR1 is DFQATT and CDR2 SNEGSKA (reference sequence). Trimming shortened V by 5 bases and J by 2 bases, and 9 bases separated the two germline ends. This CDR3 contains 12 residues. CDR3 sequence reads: CSAVRGNTEAFF. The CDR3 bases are TGCAGTGCTGTGCGGGGTAACACTGAAGCTTTCTTT.

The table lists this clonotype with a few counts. The DNA of the CDR3 is TGCAGCGTTGAAGTTGCAGAGAACACTGAAGCTTTCTTT. Translated, it gives CSVEVAENTEAFF. The gene calls are TRBV29-1 and TRBJ1-1; D remains unclear. Germline CDR1 reads SQVTM; CDR2 reads ANQGSEA. V gave up 1 base and J gave up 1 base, with 7 bases separating them. This CDR3 spans 13 amino acids.

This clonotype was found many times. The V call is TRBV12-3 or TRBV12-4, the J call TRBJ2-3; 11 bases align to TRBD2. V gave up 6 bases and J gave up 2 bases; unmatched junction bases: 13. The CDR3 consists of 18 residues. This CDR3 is CASSRSGGGLGFTDTQYF. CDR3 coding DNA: TGTGCCAGCAGCCGTAGCGGGGGGGGACTCGGATTCACAGATACGCAGTATTTT.

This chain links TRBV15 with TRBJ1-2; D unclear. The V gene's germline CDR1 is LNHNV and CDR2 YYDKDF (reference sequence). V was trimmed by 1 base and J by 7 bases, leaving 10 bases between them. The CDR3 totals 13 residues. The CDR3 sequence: CATSRAENGGYTF. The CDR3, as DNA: TGTGCCACCAGCAGAGCTGAAAATGGTGGCTACACCTTC.

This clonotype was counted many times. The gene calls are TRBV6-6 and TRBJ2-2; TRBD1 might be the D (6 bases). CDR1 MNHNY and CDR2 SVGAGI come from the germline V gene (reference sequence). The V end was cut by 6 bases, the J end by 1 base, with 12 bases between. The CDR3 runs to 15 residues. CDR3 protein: CASRRSTGNTGELFF. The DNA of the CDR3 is TGTGCCAGCAGACGATCGACAGGGAACACCGGGGAGCTGTTTTTT.

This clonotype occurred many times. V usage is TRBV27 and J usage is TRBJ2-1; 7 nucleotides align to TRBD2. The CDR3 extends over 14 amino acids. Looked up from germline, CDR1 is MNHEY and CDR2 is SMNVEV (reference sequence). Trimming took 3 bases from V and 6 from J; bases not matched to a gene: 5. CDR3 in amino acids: CASSLRGGANEQFF. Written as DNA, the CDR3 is TGTGCCAGCAGTTTGAGGGGAGGGGCCAATGAGCAGTTCTTC.

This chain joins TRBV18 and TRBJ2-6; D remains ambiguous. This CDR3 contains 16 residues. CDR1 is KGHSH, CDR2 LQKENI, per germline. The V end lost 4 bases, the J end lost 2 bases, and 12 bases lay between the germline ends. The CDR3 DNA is TGTGCCAGCTCACTTGGTGGATGGGCTGGGGCCAACGTCCTGACTTTC. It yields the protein CASSLGGWAGANVLTF.

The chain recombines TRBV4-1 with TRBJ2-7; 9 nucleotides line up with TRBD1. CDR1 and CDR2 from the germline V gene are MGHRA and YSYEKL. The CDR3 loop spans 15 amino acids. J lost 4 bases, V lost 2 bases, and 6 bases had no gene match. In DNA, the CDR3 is TGCGCCAGCAGCCAAACAGGGGGCGCCGGTTACGAGCAGTACTTC. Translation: CASSQTGGAGYEQYF.

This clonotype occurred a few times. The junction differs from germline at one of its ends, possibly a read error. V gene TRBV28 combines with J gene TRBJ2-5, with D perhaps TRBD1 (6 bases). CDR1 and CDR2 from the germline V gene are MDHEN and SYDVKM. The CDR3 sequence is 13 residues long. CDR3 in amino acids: CVSNSGHQETQYF. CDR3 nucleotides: TGTGTCAGCAACTCGGGACATCAAGAGACCCAGTACTTC.

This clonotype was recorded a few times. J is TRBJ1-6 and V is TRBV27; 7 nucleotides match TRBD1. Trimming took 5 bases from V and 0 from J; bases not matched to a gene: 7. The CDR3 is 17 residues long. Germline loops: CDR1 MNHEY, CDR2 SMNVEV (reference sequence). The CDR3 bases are TGTGCCAGCAGTCCAGGGGGGGGGAGCTCCTATAATTCACCCCTCCACTTT. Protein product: CASSPGGGSSYNSPLHF.

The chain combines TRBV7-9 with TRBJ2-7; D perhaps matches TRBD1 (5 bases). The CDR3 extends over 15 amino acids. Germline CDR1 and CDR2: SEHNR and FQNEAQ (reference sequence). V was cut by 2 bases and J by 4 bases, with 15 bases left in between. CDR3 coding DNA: TGTGCCAGCAGCTTAAGTGGGGCACCTAGGTACGAGCAGTACTTC. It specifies CASSLSGAPRYEQYF.

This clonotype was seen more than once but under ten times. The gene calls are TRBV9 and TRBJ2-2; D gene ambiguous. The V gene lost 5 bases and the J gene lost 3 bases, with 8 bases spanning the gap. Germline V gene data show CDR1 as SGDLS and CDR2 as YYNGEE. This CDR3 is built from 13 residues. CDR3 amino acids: CASSRTYTGELFF. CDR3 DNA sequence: TGTGCCAGCAGTCGCACGTACACCGGGGAGCTGTTTTTT.